Each of the 23 T cell receptor beta chains below was sequenced from the same sample in a study of T cells in Graves' hyperthyroidism and ophthalmopathy. Amplification of TCR beta CDR3 regions was performed using RNA transcripts as template. First-round RT-PCR with HTBI primers amplified the TCR CDR3 region. TCRdb re-called the multiplex PCR reads through MiXCR, storing one row per CDR3 protein. The table records about 580,000 distinct CDR3 sequences, about 14% of them present only once. Specimen: blood. The receptors were sampled from a woman aged 25 to 39 with Graves' hyperthyroidism that later progressed to Graves' ophthalmopathy.

In its sample, this clonotype was seen many times. The chain uses TRBV29-1 and TRBJ2-2; 7 bases align to TRBD1. In germline, CDR1 is SQVTM, CDR2 ANQGSEA. This CDR3 comprises 16 residues. V shed 6 bases, J shed 9 bases, and the junction held 19 bases outside the gene matches. DNA of the CDR3: TGCAGCGTCGACCGTGGGGTTCGACAGGGTCGGAGGGAGCTGTTTTTT. It yields the protein CSVDRGVRQGRRELFF.

Regarding this clonotype: One end of the junction is discordant with germline, which a read error may explain. This rearrangement joins TRBV7-7 to TRBJ2-1, with a tentative D call TRBD2 (6 bases). CDR3 length: 16 amino acids. CDR1 is SSHAT, CDR2 FNYEAQ, per germline (reference sequence). CDR3 region: CASSSSGGVSYNEQFF. Written as DNA, the CDR3 is TGTGCTAGCAGCTCAAGCGGCGGGGTCTCCTACAATGAGCAGTTCTTC.

This clonotype was seen many times. This chain connects TRBV7-2 to TRBJ2-7, with 7 nucleotides matching TRBD2. CDR3 length: 14 residues. The V segment lost 1 base and the J segment 2 bases; nucleotides outside the gene matches: 2. Germline CDR1 and CDR2: SGHTA and FQGNSA. The CDR3 loop is CASSLGEGPYEQYF. CDR3 DNA: TGTGCCAGCAGCTTAGGGGAGGGCCCCTACGAGCAGTACTTC.

The chain uses TRBV7-7 and TRBJ2-1; 16 bases match TRBD2. The CDR3 has 19 amino acids. CDR1 is SSHAT, CDR2 FNYEAQ, per germline (reference sequence). This CDR3 is CTINKVGTSGRGTYNEQFF. The DNA for the CDR3 is TGTACTATCAACAAAGTAGGGACTAGCGGGAGGGGTACCTACAATGAGCAGTTCTTC. Full variable domain (outside the CDR3, taken from reference TRBV7-7 and TRBJ2-1): GAGVSQSPRYKVTKRGQDVTLRCDPISSHATLYWYQQALGQGPEFLTYFNYEAQPDKSGLPSDRFSAERPEGSISTLTIQRTEQRDSAMYRCTINKVGTSGRGTYNEQFFGPGTRLTVL.

This clonotype has a handful of counts. A clone one base away is much larger, so this may be a read error. The chain is built from TRBV3-1 and TRBJ1-1, with a tentative D call TRBD1 (5 bases). This CDR3 has 12 amino acids. V lost 8 bases, J lost 7 bases, and 14 bases lay in between. Germline values: CDR1 LGHDT, CDR2 YNNKEL (reference sequence). Here the CDR3 reads CASCPRGGEAFF. The CDR3 nucleotides are TGTGCCAGCTGCCCCCGTGGGGGTGAAGCTTTCTTT.

This clonotype has at least ten counts. V is TRBV18 and J is TRBJ2-7; D may be TRBD1 or TRBD2 (5 bases each). The CDR3 spans 13 residues. V lost 3 bases and J 2 bases, leaving 8 bases between the germline ends. Germline CDR1 KGHSH, CDR2 LQKENI. This CDR3 reads CASSPGAAYEQYF. In nucleotides, the CDR3 is TGTGCCAGCTCACCCGGGGCTGCCTACGAGCAGTACTTC.

In its sample, this clonotype was seen many times. The chain is built from TRBV11-2 and TRBJ2-7, with D maybe TRBD1 (6 bases). The CDR3 is 13 amino acids. CDR1 SGHAT and CDR2 FQNNGV come from the germline V gene. With 4 bases removed from V and 2 bases from J, the gap between germline ends came to 9 bases. CDR3 nucleotides: TGTGCCAGCAGCTCAAAGGGGGCCTACGAGCAGTACTTC. It is translated as CASSSKGAYEQYF.

This clonotype was observed many times. The chain employs TRBV4-1 and TRBJ2-5, with 8 bases identical to TRBD2. The CDR3 runs to 16 residues. Trimming took 0 bases from V and 4 from J; bases not matched to a gene: 7. The V gene's germline CDR1 is MGHRA and CDR2 YSYEKL. CDR3 in amino acids: CASSQDPGGPGETQYF. The CDR3, as DNA: TGCGCCAGCAGCCAAGATCCGGGAGGGCCGGGAGAGACCCAGTACTTC.

This clonotype was observed many times. V usage is TRBV28 and J usage is TRBJ1-2, with TRBD1 matching over 8 bases. J gave up 7 bases and V 3 bases, and 7 bases lay outside the gene matches. Germline V gene lookup returns CDR1 MDHEN and CDR2 SYDVKM. The length of the CDR3 is 14 residues. The CDR3 bases are TGTGCCAGCAGTTTCCCCCTACAGGGGGGTGGCTACACCTTC. Translated, it gives CASSFPLQGGGYTF.

This chain joins TRBV4-1 and TRBJ2-3; 13 bases agree with TRBD2. The V gene end was trimmed by 3 bases and the J gene end by 2 bases; junction bases not matched to a gene: 11. This CDR3 comprises 19 residues. The V gene's germline CDR1 is MGHRA and CDR2 YSYEKL. The CDR3 is CASSQGRTSGSDFTDTQYF. CDR3 sequence (DNA): TGCGCCAGCAGCCAGGGGCGGACTAGCGGGAGTGATTTCACAGATACGCAGTATTTT.

Details on this clonotype: Given a much more abundant clone one base away, this may be a read error. The genes are TRBV12-3 or TRBV12-4 and TRBJ2-1; D perhaps matches TRBD2 (6 bases). The V gene lost 7 bases and the J gene lost 1 base, with 14 bases spanning the gap. The CDR3 is 15 amino acids. CDR3 nucleotide sequence: TGTGCCAGCATAGAAACCCGGGGGTCCTACAATGAGCAGTTCTTC. Translated, it gives CASIETRGSYNEQFF.

This chain uses TRBV7-9 with TRBJ2-4; perhaps D is TRBD1 or TRBD2 (5 bases each). The CDR3 runs to 17 residues. Looked up from germline, CDR1 is SEHNR and CDR2 is FQNEAQ (reference sequence). The V end lost 4 bases, the J end lost 9 bases, and 25 bases lay between the germline ends. CDR3 amino acids: CASSSPMVGPQRGIQYF. CDR3 in DNA: TGTGCCAGCAGCTCGCCGATGGTGGGACCACAACGTGGCATTCAGTACTTC.

This clonotype was observed many times. The chain carries TRBV6-1 and TRBJ2-1, with 8 bases that match TRBD2. V trimming: 2 bases; J trimming: 0 bases; junction bases outside the gene matches: 15. Germline lookup yields CDR1 MNHNS and CDR2 SASEGT. This CDR3 comprises 20 residues. CDR3 loop: CASSEWALGGSGSSYNEQFF. As DNA, the CDR3 is TGTGCCAGCAGTGAATGGGCTTTAGGAGGGAGCGGGAGCTCCTACAATGAGCAGTTCTTC.

This chain uses TRBV18 with TRBJ2-1; 7 bases agree with TRBD2. Trimming cost V 6 bases and J 6 bases; bases outside gene matches: 11. CDR1 and CDR2 (germline): KGHSH, LQKENI. The CDR3 has 15 residues. The CDR3 DNA follows: TGTGCCAGCTCCCCCGTCGAGGGAGGGTCCAATGAGCAGTTCTTC. Protein sequence: CASSPVEGGSNEQFF.

The rearrangement uses TRBV9 and TRBJ2-3; D not resolved. Trimming cost V 3 bases and J 2 bases, with 13 bases left between them. Germline-derived CDR1 and CDR2 are SGDLS and YYNGEE. This CDR3 is 15 amino acids long. The CDR3 here is CASSASNLDTDTQYF. In DNA form, the CDR3 reads TGTGCCAGCAGCGCCTCCAACTTGGACACAGATACGCAGTATTTT.

The sample holds a few counts of this clonotype. The chain recombines TRBV25-1 with TRBJ2-7; weak D call: TRBD2 (7 bases). The CDR3 runs 15 residues. V was cut by 8 bases and J by 0 bases, with 17 bases left in between. CDR1 and CDR2 from the germline V gene are MGHDK and SYGVNS. The CDR3 reads CASGRGGFLSYEQYF. The CDR3 DNA follows: TGTGCCAGCGGGAGGGGGGGGTTTCTCTCCTACGAGCAGTACTTC.

This clonotype was observed many times. The genes are TRBV5-1 and TRBJ2-5; 11 bases fit TRBD1. CDR3 length: 17 amino acids. J lost 5 bases, V lost 1 base, and 10 bases had no gene match. In germline, CDR1 is SGHRS, CDR2 YFSETQ. The CDR3 nucleotides are TGCGCCAGCAGCTTGTGGCCCCCGGGACAGGGGGGGGAGACCCAGTACTTC. As protein: CASSLWPPGQGGETQYF.

The table lists this clonotype with many counts. J is TRBJ2-6 and V is TRBV30; D unclear. Germline V lookup: CDR1 GTSNPN, CDR2 SVGIG (reference sequence). V lost 2 bases and J 4 bases, leaving 6 bases between the germline ends. The CDR3 has 13 amino acids. The CDR3 is CAWSHGGANVLTF. The CDR3 DNA reads TGTGCCTGGAGTCACGGGGGGGCCAACGTCCTGACTTTC.

There are many counts of this clonotype. The chain couples TRBV29-1 to TRBJ1-2, with D hard to call. Germline V lookup: CDR1 SQVTM, CDR2 ANQGSEA. Deletions cut 4 bases from V and 8 bases from J, with 8 bases between. The CDR3 runs to 10 residues. CDR3 nucleotide sequence: TGCAGCGTTGGAACAGAAGGCTACACCTTC. This translates into CSVGTEGYTF.

This clonotype was detected ten times or more. V usage is TRBV2 and J usage is TRBJ1-1; 9 nucleotides line up with TRBD1. CDR1 is SNHLY, CDR2 FYNNEI, per germline. The CDR3 sequence is 14 residues long. The V and J ends lost 6 bases and 4 bases, in that order; junction bases with no gene match: 6. CDR3 sequence: CASRRTGASTEAFF. In DNA form, the CDR3 reads TGTGCCAGCAGGCGGACAGGGGCGTCCACTGAAGCTTTCTTT.

This clonotype was detected many times. The rearrangement joins TRBV6-1 to TRBJ2-7, with TRBD1 matching over 8 bases. CDR1 is MNHNS and CDR2 is SASEGT in the germline V gene. Trimming removed 6 bases from V and 6 bases from J; junction bases left unmatched: 7. This CDR3 contains 13 residues. The CDR3 here is CASRRDRTAEQYF. Here the CDR3 DNA reads TGTGCCAGCAGGAGGGACAGGACGGCCGAGCAGTACTTC.

This clonotype was seen at least ten times. At one boundary the junction diverges from the germline segment, which might be a read error. The chain links TRBV27 to TRBJ2-5; the match to TRBD1 covers 8 bases. Germline V lookup: CDR1 MNHEY, CDR2 SMNVEV (reference sequence). The CDR3 is 14 amino acids. In DNA, the CDR3 is TGTGCCGGCAGAACAGGGGGGACAGAAGAGGACCAGTACTTC. Its translation is CAGRTGGTEEDQYF.

This clonotype came up once. The gene calls are TRBV4-1 and TRBJ1-5, with D possibly being TRBD1 (6 bases). Looked up from germline, CDR1 is MGHRA and CDR2 is YSYEKL. Trimming removed 1 base at V and 2 bases at J, with 9 bases between. The CDR3 extends over 15 amino acids. Written as DNA, the CDR3 is TGCGCCAGCAGCCAAGGGGCAGGGGGCAATCAGCCCCAGCATTTT. Protein: CASSQGAGGNQPQHF.